Listed below are T cell receptor beta chains from one sample, sequenced in a study of T cell repertoires in cytomegalovirus infection. MiXCR was run by TCRdb on the reads, yielding one entry per CDR3 protein. The sample lists 450,000 to 600,000 distinct CDR3 sequences; about 33% were seen once. These receptors' targets are unknown. Specimen: cultured PBMCs, collected from culture after CMV antigen stimulation. The receptors here all came from a human donor in good health (CMV status not recorded). Some clones in this sample may be carry-over from other donors' samples. Both conserved end residues are part of each CDR3. The order of the fields is J gene, V gene, clone size, D gene, CDR3 length, CDR3 protein, CDR3 DNA. The D gene is left open where the match is weak. Size is omitted from some rows. Given values are once, few, many or a class for expanded clones.

TRBJ2-5	TRBV24-1	.	.	15	CATSDLPGHQETQYF	TGTGCCACCAGTGATTTGCCGGGACACCAAGAGACCCAGTACTTC
TRBJ1-1	TRBV7-9	.	.	14	CASSSTSWNTEAFF	TGTGCCAGCAGCTCTACCTCCTGGAACACTGAAGCTTTCTTT
TRBJ1-6	TRBV28	.	.	16	CASSFPRSSYNSPLHF	TGTGCCAGCAGTTTCCCCAGGAGCTCCTATAATTCACCCCTCCACTTT
TRBJ2-7	TRBV6-5	few	TRBD1	17	CASSYSAGQGAHYEQYF	TGTGCCAGCAGTTACTCGGCAGGACAGGGGGCGCATTACGAGCAGTACTTC
TRBJ2-1	TRBV28	few	TRBD2	15	CASSLAGGPGNEQFF	TGTGCCAGCAGCTTAGCGGGAGGGCCGGGGAATGAGCAGTTCTTC
TRBJ2-7	TRBV3-1	few	.	9	CASSQGGYF	TGTGCCAGCAGCCAAGGGGGCTACTTC
TRBJ2-3	TRBV28	.	TRBD2	16	CASSLQAGSSADTQYF	TGTGCCAGCAGTTTACAAGCGGGGTCAAGCGCAGATACGCAGTATTTT
TRBJ1-4	TRBV2	.	.	15	CASREDGATNEKLFF	TGTGCCAGCAGAGAGGACGGTGCAACTAATGAAAAACTGTTTTTT
TRBJ1-5	TRBV28	few	TRBD1	16	CASRRTGGHGNQPQHF	TGTGCCAGCAGAAGGACAGGGGGCCACGGAAATCAGCCCCAGCATTTT
TRBJ2-2	TRBV5-4	.	TRBD2	15	CASSLAGRAVGELFF	TGTGCCAGCAGCTTGGCCGGGAGGGCGGTCGGGGAGCTGTTTTTT
TRBJ1-1	TRBV12-3/TRBV12-4	.	.	12	CASGTLGHEAFF	TGTGCCAGCGGAACCCTGGGGCATGAAGCTTTCTTT
TRBJ1-6	TRBV5-6	few	.	18	CASSRGLDRSSYNSPLHF	TGTGCCAGCAGTCGGGGCCTCGACCGGTCCTCCTATAATTCACCCCTCCACTTT
TRBJ2-3	TRBV20-1	few	TRBD2	15	CSARDSSGSGTKQYF	TGCAGTGCTAGAGATTCCAGCGGGAGTGGTACCAAGCAGTATTTT
TRBJ1-3	TRBV4-3	few	.	15	CASSGLGLTGNTIYF	TGCGCCAGCAGCGGCCTTGGGCTAACTGGAAACACCATATATTTT
TRBJ2-5	TRBV27	few	.	14	CASSPHRVQETQYF	TGTGCCAGCAGTCCCCACAGGGTGCAAGAGACCCAGTACTTC
TRBJ2-1	TRBV11-2	many	.	16	CASSFVAVPSVHEQFF	TGTGCCAGCAGCTTTGTAGCGGTGCCCTCAGTGCATGAGCAGTTCTTC
TRBJ2-6	TRBV5-4	.	.	16	CASSSDPGSATNVLTF	TGTGCCAGCAGCTCCGATCCTGGCAGCGCGACCAACGTCCTGACTTTC
TRBJ1-2	TRBV4-1	.	TRBD1	15	CASSQRGQGGHGYTF	TGCGCCAGCAGCCAACGTGGACAGGGAGGACATGGCTACACCTTC
TRBJ2-7	TRBV15	few	TRBD1	16	CATSRVRGTGTYEQYF	TGTGCCACCAGCAGAGTCCGGGGGACAGGGACCTACGAGCAGTACTTC
TRBJ2-3	TRBV12-3/TRBV12-4	.	TRBD2	16	CASSLSLAGDTDTQYF	TGTGCCAGCAGCCTCTCCCTAGCGGGAGACACAGATACGCAGTATTTT
TRBJ2-3	TRBV7-2	few	TRBD2	19	CASSPKNTGTSPRTDTQYF	TGTGCCAGCAGCCCGAAAAATACTGGGACTAGCCCGCGCACAGATACGCAGTATTTT
TRBJ2-1	TRBV11-3	.	TRBD2	19	CASSNPIPSGRAWVKEQFF	TGTGCCAGCAGCAATCCCATCCCCAGCGGGAGGGCCTGGGTAAAGGAGCAGTTCTTC
TRBJ2-1	TRBV5-4	.	.	16	CASSLAERLAYNEQFF	TGTGCCAGCAGCTTGGCCGAGAGACTAGCCTACAATGAGCAGTTCTTC
TRBJ1-5	TRBV19	.	.	13	CAGGGGFNQPQHF	TGTGCCGGAGGCGGTGGGTTCAATCAGCCCCAGCATTTT
TRBJ2-1	TRBV7-9	.	TRBD1	18	CALVNGDSQGITYNEQFF	TGTGCCTTGGTGAACGGGGACAGCCAGGGGATCACCTACAATGAGCAGTTCTTC
TRBJ1-3	TRBV7-2	.	.	14	CASRASGAGNTIYF	TGTGCCAGCAGGGCTTCTGGGGCTGGAAACACCATATATTTT
TRBJ2-1	TRBV12-3/TRBV12-4	few	TRBD2	15	CASSHGLAVLDEQFF	TGTGCCAGCAGCCACGGACTAGCGGTACTCGATGAGCAGTTCTTC
TRBJ1-1	TRBV7-2	many	.	18	CASSLQSVDRTMNTEAFF	TGTGCCAGCAGCTTACAGTCGGTCGACAGGACAATGAACACTGAAGCTTTCTTT
TRBJ1-1	TRBV19	.	.	14	CASSTLRRGTEAFF	TGTGCCAGTAGTACCCTGAGGAGGGGAACTGAAGCTTTCTTT
TRBJ2-1	TRBV19	few	.	14	CASSKVSSYNEQFF	TGTGCCAGTAGTAAGGTGAGCTCCTACAATGAGCAGTTCTTC